Following are 12 T cell receptor beta chains from one sample sequenced in a study of blood T cell repertoires in COVID-19. Sequencing used immunoSEQ multiplex PCR; TCRdb keeps in-frame clones, though not all of them. The table shows approximately 150,000 clones, with roughly 85% occurring only once. Sequenced: PBMCs or T cells enriched from blood (not recorded which). Receptors were obtained from a woman in her seventies in a cohort exposed to, infected with or recovered from COVID-19 (not recorded which).

The rearrangement links TRBV7-2 to TRBJ1-5, with TRBD1 as a possible D gene (5 bases). V was trimmed by 5 bases and J by 4 bases, leaving 15 bases between them. Germline lookup yields CDR1 SGHTA and CDR2 FQGNSA. The CDR3 loop spans 15 amino acids. For the CDR3, the DNA is TGTGCCAGCAGCGCCCAGGGAAATTCGAATCAGCCCCAGCATTTT. This gives the protein CASSAQGNSNQPQHF.

This clone was seen a handful of times. The chain links TRBV4-1 to TRBJ1-3; D is undetermined. Germline CDR1 is MGHRA and CDR2 is YSYEKL. The CDR3 consists of 13 residues. The ends were cut back, 0 bases at V and 4 bases at J, with 4 bases in the middle. The CDR3 bases are TGCGCCAGCAGCCAAGATCCGGGAAACACCATATATTTT. This codes for CASSQDPGNTIYF.

The V call is TRBV7-9, the J call TRBJ2-1, with 9 bases identical to TRBD2. CDR1 is SEHNR and CDR2 is FQNEAQ in the germline V gene (reference sequence). The CDR3 is made up of 15 amino acids. The V gene end was trimmed by 3 bases and the J gene end by 9 bases; junction bases not matched to a gene: 9. The CDR3 is CASSFPGGRGTEQFF. CDR3 in DNA: TGTGCCAGCAGCTTTCCCGGCGGGAGGGGGACTGAGCAGTTCTTC.

This chain links TRBV7-6 with TRBJ1-2; TRBD1 agrees at 9 bases. Per germline, CDR1 SGHVS and CDR2 FNYEAQ. The V gene end was trimmed by 4 bases and the J gene end by 2 bases; junction bases not matched to a gene: 2. The CDR3 extends over 14 amino acids. The CDR3 is CASSSGTGNYGYTF. The CDR3 DNA reads TGTGCCAGCAGCTCCGGGACAGGGAACTATGGCTACACCTTC.

The chain combines TRBV10-2 with TRBJ2-5; D may be TRBD1 (5 bases). Between the trimmed V and J ends, which lost 6 bases and 5 bases, there was a span of 13 bases. The CDR3 consists of 13 residues. Per the germline V gene, CDR1 is WSHSY and CDR2 is SAAADI. Here the CDR3 reads CASSFGARETQYF. The DNA of the CDR3 is TGCGCCAGCAGCTTTGGGGCCAGGGAGACCCAGTACTTC.

V is TRBV4-3 and J is TRBJ1-3; tentatively, D is TRBD1 (6 bases). From germline, CDR1 is LGHNA and CDR2 YSLEER. Trimming shortened V by 3 bases and J by 1 base, and 16 bases separated the two germline ends. CDR3 length equals 17 residues. Written as DNA, the CDR3 is TGCGCCAGCAGCCAGGACGTGGGGGGGCGATCTGGAAACACCATATATTTT. This encodes CASSQDVGGRSGNTIYF.

The chain employs TRBV6-5 and TRBJ2-7; 14 bases align to TRBD2. This CDR3 is 15 amino acids long. CDR1 and CDR2 (germline): MNHEY, SVGAGI. Trimming at V came to 5 bases and at J to 4 bases, leaving 4 bases not matched to a gene. CDR3 protein: CASSLGTSGSYEQYF. The CDR3 nucleotides read TGTGCCAGCAGTCTCGGGACTAGCGGGAGTTACGAGCAGTACTTC.

The CDR3 protein is CASSLTQNYGYTF. CDR3 DNA: TGTGCCAGCAGTTTAACACAGAACTATGGCTACACCTTC. The chain joins TRBV28 to TRBJ1-2, with D unclear. The CDR3 runs 13 residues. The V end was cut by 2 bases, the J end by 2 bases, with 6 bases between. The germline V gene encodes CDR1 MDHEN and CDR2 SYDVKM.

In its sample, this clone was seen once. The chain couples TRBV3-1 (or the pseudogene TRBV3-2) to TRBJ2-7; 10 bases agree with TRBD2. Looked up from germline, CDR1 is LGHDT and CDR2 is YNNKEL (reference sequence). Trimming took 0 bases from V and 2 from J; bases not matched to a gene: 4. The CDR3 runs to 16 residues. The CDR3 loop reads CASSQDPLAGAYEQYF. The DNA for the CDR3 is TGTGCCAGCAGCCAAGATCCCCTAGCGGGAGCCTACGAGCAGTACTTC.

The V call is TRBV11-1, the J call TRBJ2-1; weak D call: TRBD2 (5 bases). This CDR3 region has 13 residues. In germline, CDR1 is SGHAT, CDR2 FQDESV (reference sequence). With 1 base removed from V and 13 bases from J, the gap between germline ends came to 14 bases. The CDR3 region is CASSLGTTGKQFF. The CDR3 nucleotides read TGTGCCAGCAGCTTAGGGACCACGGGAAAACAGTTCTTC.

The chain links TRBV5-1 to TRBJ1-3, with D tentatively TRBD1 (5 bases). Germline V lookup: CDR1 SGHRS, CDR2 YFSETQ. Between the trimmed V and J ends, which lost 0 bases and 8 bases, there was a span of 21 bases. CDR3 size: 17 residues. Here the CDR3 DNA reads TGCGCCAGCAGCTTGGGGCTTAACAGGTTCGGCGGTGACACCATATATTTT. This codes for CASSLGLNRFGGDTIYF.

This chain joins TRBV11-2 and TRBJ2-7, with 10 bases lining up with TRBD1. Losses at the gene ends were 5 bases for V and 6 bases for J; bases not matched to a gene: 13. This CDR3 contains 16 residues. Germline lookup yields CDR1 SGHAT and CDR2 FQNNGV. For the CDR3, the DNA is TGTGCCAGCAGCCCCTATGGGACAGGGGTCCTTGGCGAGCAGTACTTC. Its translation: CASSPYGTGVLGEQYF.